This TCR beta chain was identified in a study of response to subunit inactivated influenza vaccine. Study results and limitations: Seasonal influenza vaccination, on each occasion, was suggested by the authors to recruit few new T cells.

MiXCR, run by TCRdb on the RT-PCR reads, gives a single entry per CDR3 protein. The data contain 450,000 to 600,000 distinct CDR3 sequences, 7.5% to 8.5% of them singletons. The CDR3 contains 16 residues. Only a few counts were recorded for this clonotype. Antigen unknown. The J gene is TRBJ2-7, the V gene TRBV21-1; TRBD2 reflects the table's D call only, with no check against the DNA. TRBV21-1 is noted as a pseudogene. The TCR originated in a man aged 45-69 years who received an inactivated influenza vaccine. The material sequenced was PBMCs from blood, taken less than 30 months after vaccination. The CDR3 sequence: CASSKAGHHGGYEQYF. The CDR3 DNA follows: TGTGCCAGCAGCAAAGCGGGACACCATGGAGGGTACGAGCAGTACTTC.